A selection of T cell receptor beta chains follows, all from one sample in a study of cytomegalovirus exposure and HLA in healthy donors. Measured with immunoSEQ multiplex PCR; TCRdb has only the in-frame clones, and not every one. The sample lists 100,000 to 150,000 clones; roughly 84% were seen once. The source material was PBMCs. The receptors were gathered from a man aged 50-59 years in good health and CMV-seronegative. The CDR3 runs from the conserved cysteine through the conserved F or W. A D gene is named only where the DNA matches it firmly. The listing skips clone size in some rows; elsewhere it reads once, few, many or a size class.

.,.,TRBV7-9,TRBJ2-3,CASSLASPDTQYF,TGTGCCAGCAGCTTAGCGTCTCCAGATACGCAGTATTTT
.,.,TRBV27,TRBJ1-5,CASSSQNQPQHF,TGTGCCAGCAGTTCCCAAAATCAGCCCCAGCATTTT
.,.,TRBV5-6,TRBJ1-2,CASSSRLKEGRAYSGYTF,TGTGCCAGCAGCTCGCGCCTTAAGGAAGGGAGAGCGTATTCAGGCTACACCTTC
.,TRBD1,TRBV4-3,TRBJ2-7,CASSRTGYSYEQYF,TGCGCCAGCAGCCGGACAGGCTACTCCTACGAGCAGTACTTC
.,TRBD1,TRBV9,TRBJ2-7,CASSLTGQGSYEQYF,TGTGCCAGCAGCCTCACGGGACAGGGCTCCTACGAGCAGTACTTC
.,.,TRBV4-1,TRBJ1-6,CASSQVRGSSYNSPLHF,TGCGCCAGCAGCCAAGTCCGGGGGAGCTCCTATAATTCCCCCCTCCACTTT
.,.,TRBV9,TRBJ1-4,CASSFQGRANEKLFF,TGTGCCAGCAGCTTCCAGGGTCGCGCTAATGAAAAACTGTTTTTT
.,TRBD2,TRBV6-5,TRBJ2-2,CASSYGLDGDGELFF,TGTGCCAGCAGTTACGGACTAGACGGGGACGGGGAGCTGTTTTTT
once,TRBD2,TRBV29-1,TRBJ2-7,CSVARGAGAPYEQYF,TGCAGCGTGGCGCGGGGAGCGGGAGCGCCCTACGAGCAGTACTTC
once,TRBD1,TRBV18,TRBJ2-2,CASSPAQGAGGELFF,TGTGCCAGCTCACCCGCACAGGGGGCCGGCGGGGAGCTGTTTTTT
.,.,TRBV7-2,TRBJ1-6,CASRVERSPLHF,TGTGCCAGCAGGGTCGAGAGATCACCCCTCCACTTT
.,TRBD1,TRBV9,TRBJ2-7,CASSVQHWDRDFFQYF,TGTGCCAGCAGCGTACAACACTGGGACAGGGACTTTTTTCAGTACTTC
.,.,TRBV21-1,TRBJ2-1,CAGGEEGYNEQFF,TGTGCCGGTGGGGAGGAGGGGTACAATGAGCAGTTCTTC
.,TRBD1,TRBV7-2,TRBJ1-1,CASSLTTGGTEAFF,TGTGCCAGCAGCTTAACCACAGGGGGGACTGAAGCTTTCTTT
.,.,TRBV6-5,TRBJ2-5,CASSSTLRDTKETQYF,TGTGCCAGCAGTTCGACCCTCCGGGACACCAAAGAGACCCAGTACTTC
few,.,TRBV4-1,TRBJ1-2,CASSQPGRNNYGYTF,TGCGCCAGCAGCCAACCGGGTCGGAATAACTATGGCTACACCTTC
.,TRBD1,TRBV6-6,TRBJ2-2,CASSYSGDRATGELFF,TGTGCCAGCAGTTACTCTGGCGACAGGGCCACCGGGGAGCTGTTTTTT
.,TRBD1,TRBV19,TRBJ1-4,CATNPRTGGEKLFF,TGTGCCACCAACCCTCGGACAGGGGGCGAAAAACTGTTTTTT
.,.,TRBV19,TRBJ1-5,CASQKDSSQPQHF,TGTGCCAGTCAAAAGGACAGTAGTCAGCCCCAGCATTTT
.,.,TRBV27,TRBJ1-2,CASSLLGKPNYGYTF,TGTGCCAGCAGTTTATTGGGCAAACCAAACTATGGCTACACCTTC
.,.,TRBV7-2,TRBJ2-7,CASSLDNHSYEQYF,TGTGCCAGCAGCTTGGACAATCACTCCTACGAGCAGTACTTC
.,.,TRBV15,TRBJ1-6,CATSRESRSNSPLHF,TGTGCCACCAGCAGAGAATCCAGATCGAATTCACCCCTCCACTTT
.,TRBD2,TRBV7-3,TRBJ2-1,CASSLGLVGNNEQFF,TGTGCCAGCAGCCTCGGACTAGTAGGAAACAATGAGCAGTTCTTC
.,TRBD1,TRBV5-6,TRBJ2-1,CASRNRQGAFSNEQFF,TGTGCCAGCAGGAATAGACAGGGGGCGTTTTCCAATGAGCAGTTCTTC
.,TRBD2,TRBV2,TRBJ2-3,CASSRLAGGQTFTFAQYF,TGTGCCAGCAGTCGCCTAGCGGGGGGCCAAACTTTTACCTTTGCGCAGTATTTT
.,.,TRBV7-2,TRBJ2-3,CASSFLPDTQYF,TGTGCCAGCAGCTTCCTCCCAGATACGCAGTATTTT
.,.,TRBV7-6,TRBJ2-6,CASSLRGRSGANVLTF,TGTGCCAGCAGCCTTAGGGGTCGCTCTGGGGCCAACGTCCTGACTTTC
.,TRBD1,TRBV2,TRBJ1-1,CASSAWTGENTEAFF,TGTGCCAGCAGTGCCTGGACAGGGGAGAACACTGAAGCTTTCTTT
.,TRBD2,TRBV19,TRBJ2-7,CASSASGGSYEQYF,TGTGCCAGTAGTGCTAGCGGGGGCTCCTACGAGCAGTACTTC
.,.,TRBV7-2,TRBJ1-5,CASSSGTIYSNQPQHF,TGTGCCAGCAGCTCAGGGACAATTTATAGCAATCAGCCCCAGCATTTT
.,.,TRBV18,TRBJ2-5,CASSRGQETQYF,TGTGCCAGCTCACGAGGTCAAGAGACCCAGTACTTC
.,.,TRBV4-2,TRBJ1-4,CASSPTGAVDEKLFF,TGTGCCAGCAGCCCTACTGGGGCGGTGGATGAAAAACTGTTTTTT
.,TRBD2,TRBV2,TRBJ2-3,CASTRRGLAGGTDTQYF,TGTGCCAGCACCCGCAGGGGGCTAGCGGGGGGCACAGATACGCAGTATTTT
.,TRBD1,TRBV7-9,TRBJ2-3,CASSSGQGGDTQYF,TGTGCCAGCAGCTCCGGACAGGGGGGAGATACGCAGTATTTT
.,.,TRBV6-6,TRBJ1-6,CASSYSGQGDSPLHF,TGTGCCAGCAGTTACTCGGGTCAGGGCGATTCACCCCTCCACTTT
once,TRBD1,TRBV7-2,TRBJ1-1,CASKQGVWSTEAFF,TGTGCCAGCAAACAGGGGGTTTGGAGCACTGAAGCTTTCTTT
few,TRBD1,TRBV5-4,TRBJ1-3,CASSLWDSRNTIYF,TGTGCCAGCAGCCTCTGGGACAGTCGGAACACCATATATTTT
.,.,TRBV6-1,TRBJ1-3,CASSEYQRTLSGNTIYF,TGTGCCAGCAGTGAATATCAGCGGACTCTCTCTGGAAACACCATATATTTT
.,.,TRBV2,TRBJ1-1,CASRRDEAFF,TGTGCCAGCAGACGAGATGAAGCTTTCTTT
.,TRBD2,TRBV6-5,TRBJ2-1,CASSSGGGAAYNEQFF,TGTGCCAGCAGTTCTGGCGGGGGGGCGGCCTACAATGAGCAGTTCTTC
.,.,TRBV4-1,TRBJ2-5,CASSQVPGETQYF,TGCGCCAGCAGCCAAGTCCCGGGGGAGACCCAGTACTTC
.,TRBD1,TRBV29-1,TRBJ2-2,CSALTRTGGTGELFF,TGCAGCGCCCTGACCCGGACAGGGGGGACCGGGGAGCTGTTTTTT
.,.,TRBV2,TRBJ1-1,CASSVVGGGANTEAFF,TGTGCCAGCAGTGTCGTCGGGGGGGGCGCAAACACTGAAGCTTTCTTT
.,TRBD1,TRBV11-1,TRBJ1-2,CASSFTGTGGGYTF,TGTGCCAGCAGCTTTACCGGGACAGGGGGCGGCTACACCTTC
.,.,TRBV6-1,TRBJ2-7,CASSEAVTGNSYEQYF,TGTGCCAGCAGTGAAGCAGTTACGGGGAACTCCTACGAGCAGTACTTC
few,.,TRBV19,TRBJ2-7,CASSIDGGYEQYF,TGTGCCAGTAGTATAGACGGGGGCTACGAGCAGTACTTC
.,TRBD2,TRBV11-2,TRBJ2-5,CASSFSTAGVGETQYF,TGTGCCAGCAGCTTTTCAACAGCGGGGGTTGGAGAGACCCAGTACTTC
.,TRBD2,TRBV7-2,TRBJ2-5,CASSPRLAGATKQYF,TGTGCCAGCAGCCCCCGACTAGCGGGGGCCACCAAGCAGTACTTC
once,.,TRBV18,TRBJ1-5,CASSPDGLGNQPQHF,TGTGCCAGCTCACCCGACGGACTGGGCAATCAGCCCCAGCATTTT
.,TRBD2,TRBV14,TRBJ2-7,CASSQDLRLAGEKYEQYF,TGTGCCAGCAGCCAAGATTTAAGGCTAGCGGGGGAGAAATACGAGCAGTACTTC
once,TRBD1,TRBV5-1,TRBJ1-4,CASSLLPGQPNEKLFF,TGCGCCAGCAGCTTGCTCCCGGGACAGCCTAATGAAAAACTGTTTTTT
.,.,TRBV4-2,TRBJ2-3,CASSPFSDPTDTQYF,TGTGCCAGCAGCCCCTTCAGCGACCCCACAGATACGCAGTATTTT